This TCR beta chain was sequenced in a study of vaccination and CD4 T cells after COVID-19. Germline assignment: CDR1 DFQATT and CDR2 SNEGSKA (reference sequence). With 2 bases removed from V and 4 bases from J, the gap between germline ends came to 12 bases. This CDR3 has 14 residues. With respect to this clonotype: The antigen is not known.

Sequenced with the Oncomine TCR Beta short-read assay was DNA taken from cultured CD4+ T cells. Once CD4+ T cells had been cultured, genomic DNA was extracted from them. TCRdb re-called the PCR reads through MiXCR, storing one row per CDR3 protein. The profile shows about 13,000 distinct CDR3 sequences, around 48% of them singletons. Treatment given: roughly ten-day PBMC culture with coronavirus spike peptide pools or control peptides (ViraFEST assay). TCRs were sequenced by ViraFEST after antigen-specific T cells had been expanded with peptide pools. PCR-confirmed positives ranged from March to December 2020, preceding US Alpha, Beta and Delta variants.

This clonotype was sampled from a human donor who had recovered from COVID-19. The sample consisted of CD4+ T cells from blood, cultured in vitro. V and J are TRBV20-1 and TRBJ1-5; possibly TRBD1 for D (6 bases). The CDR3 DNA reads TGCAGTGCTAGAATGGGCAGGGGAAATCAGCCCCAGCATTTT. Protein sequence: CSARMGRGNQPQHF.